This TCR beta chain was documented in a study of identical twins. V lost 4 bases, J lost 2 bases, and 10 bases lay in between. The CDR3 length is 14 residues. Germline-derived CDR1 and CDR2 are WNHNN and SYGVQD (reference sequence). A universal primer site was created by template switching, with the cDNA bearing unique molecular identifiers. TCRdb analysed the 5' RACE reads with MiXCR anew, one entry per CDR3 protein. The sample shows roughly 720,000 distinct CDR3 sequences, around a sixth of them seen only once. This clonotype was seen a few times. These records were also assigned to another study, of T cells expressing NK-cell markers. Turning to that study: Restriction of the sorted population to alpha-beta TCR T cells was achieved in several experiments with an anti-gamma-delta TCR antibody.

The chain employs TRBV10-1 and TRBJ2-3; no definite D call. This receptor was identified in a woman under 30 in good health. The sample consisted of PBMCs. This CDR3 reads CASSVAQLTDTQYF. CDR3 coding DNA: TGCGCCAGCAGTGTAGCACAGCTCACAGATACGCAGTATTTT.